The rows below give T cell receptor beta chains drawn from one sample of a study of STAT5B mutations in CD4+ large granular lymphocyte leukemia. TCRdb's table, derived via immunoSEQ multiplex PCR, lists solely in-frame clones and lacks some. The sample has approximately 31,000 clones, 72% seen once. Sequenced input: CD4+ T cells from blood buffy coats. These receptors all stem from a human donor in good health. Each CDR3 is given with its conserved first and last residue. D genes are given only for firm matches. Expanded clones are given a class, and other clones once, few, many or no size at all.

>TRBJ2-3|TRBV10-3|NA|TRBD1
CAISGGRQGSDTQYF
TGTGCCATCAGTGGTGGGCGACAGGGGTCAGATACGCAGTATTTT
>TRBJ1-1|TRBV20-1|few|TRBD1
CSAVDRAPFF
TGCAGTGCTGTTGACAGGGCGCCTTTCTTT
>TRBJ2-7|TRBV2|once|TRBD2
CASRRTRAYEQYF
TGTGCCAGCAGGAGGACTAGGGCCTACGAGCAGTACTTC
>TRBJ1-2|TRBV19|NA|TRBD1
CASSPDRAGYGYTF
TGTGCCAGTAGCCCGGACAGGGCAGGCTATGGCTACACCTTC
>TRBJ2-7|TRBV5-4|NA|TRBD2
CASSLEPGLAGSRYEQYF
TGTGCCAGCAGCTTGGAGCCGGGACTAGCGGGGTCTAGATACGAGCAGTACTTC
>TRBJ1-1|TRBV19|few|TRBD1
CASSMGSGQGEAFF
TGTGCCAGTAGTATGGGGTCCGGACAGGGGGAAGCTTTCTTT
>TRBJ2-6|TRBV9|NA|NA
CASSPRPSSGANVLTF
TGTGCCAGCAGCCCTAGACCGAGCTCTGGGGCCAACGTCCTGACTTTC
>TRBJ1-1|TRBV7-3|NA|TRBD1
CASSLTQGASEAFF
TGTGCCAGCAGCTTAACCCAGGGGGCGTCTGAAGCTTTCTTT
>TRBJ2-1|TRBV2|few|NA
CASSRTSYYNEQFF
TGTGCCAGCAGCCGGACATCCTACTACAATGAGCAGTTCTTC
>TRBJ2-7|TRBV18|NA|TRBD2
CASSPREGGEQYF
TGTGCCAGCTCACCAAGGGAGGGCGGCGAGCAGTACTTC
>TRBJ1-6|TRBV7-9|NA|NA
CASSLGGLNSPLHF
TGTGCCAGCAGCTTAGGAGGCCTGAATTCACCCCTCCACTTT
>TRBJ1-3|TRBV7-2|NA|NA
CASSFARNTIYF
TGTGCCAGCAGCTTCGCCAGAAACACCATATATTTT
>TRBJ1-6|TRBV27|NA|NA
CASSFQVHNSPLHF
TGTGCCAGCAGTTTCCAGGTCCACAATTCACCCCTCCACTTT
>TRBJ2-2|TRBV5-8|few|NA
CASSLGGRTTGELFF
TGTGCCAGCAGCTTGGGGGGGCGGACAACCGGGGAGCTGTTTTTT
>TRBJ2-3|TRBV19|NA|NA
CASSIRVSTDTQYF
TGTGCCAGTAGTATTAGGGTCAGCACAGATACGCAGTATTTT
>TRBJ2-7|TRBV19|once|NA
CASRREGGDEQYF
TGTGCCAGCAGGAGGGAAGGGGGGGACGAGCAGTACTTC
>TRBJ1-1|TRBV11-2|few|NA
CASSLGPLWTEAFF
TGTGCCAGCAGCTTAGGTCCCCTCTGGACTGAAGCTTTCTTT
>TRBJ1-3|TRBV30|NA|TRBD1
CAWRQGPSGNTIYF
TGTGCCTGGAGACAGGGGCCCTCTGGAAACACCATATATTTT
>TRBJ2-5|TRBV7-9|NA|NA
CASSSGGTAWGETQYF
TGTGCCAGCAGCTCTGGGGGGACCGCGTGGGGAGAGACCCAGTACTTC
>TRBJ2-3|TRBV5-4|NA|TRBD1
CASSGKTGGSTDTQYF
TGTGCCAGCAGCGGAAAGACAGGGGGAAGCACAGATACGCAGTATTTT
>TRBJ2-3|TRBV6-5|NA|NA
CASSRLVGVDTQYF
TGTGCCAGCAGCAGACTCGTGGGAGTAGATACGCAGTATTTT
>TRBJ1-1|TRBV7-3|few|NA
CASSHDLNTEAFF
TGTGCCAGCAGCCATGACCTGAACACTGAAGCTTTCTTT
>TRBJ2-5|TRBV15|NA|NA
CATSRDRQETQYF
TGTGCCACCAGCAGAGATCGGCAAGAGACCCAGTACTTC
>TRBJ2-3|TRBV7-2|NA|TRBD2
CASSLALLAGGPDTQYF
TGTGCCAGCAGCTTAGCCCTACTAGCGGGGGGGCCGGATACGCAGTATTTT
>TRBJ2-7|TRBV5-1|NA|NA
CASSFRDLNYEQYF
TGCGCCAGCAGCTTCAGGGATTTAAACTACGAGCAGTACTTC
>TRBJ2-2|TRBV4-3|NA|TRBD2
CASSQDLGRGSPGELFF
TGCGCCAGCAGCCAAGATCTAGGGCGGGGGAGCCCCGGGGAGCTGTTTTTT
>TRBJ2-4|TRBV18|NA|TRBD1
CASSPPSPGGEGNIQYF
TGTGCCAGCTCACCACCCTCCCCAGGGGGCGAAGGGAACATTCAGTACTTC
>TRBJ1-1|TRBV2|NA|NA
CASSGSEGTEAFF
TGTGCCAGCAGTGGTTCGGAGGGCACTGAAGCTTTCTTT
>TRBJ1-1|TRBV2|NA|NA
CASSVESNTEAFF
TGTGCCAGCAGTGTGGAAAGTAACACTGAAGCTTTCTTT
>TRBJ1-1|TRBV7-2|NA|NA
CASSTDTEAFF
TGTGCCAGCAGCACCGACACTGAAGCTTTCTTT
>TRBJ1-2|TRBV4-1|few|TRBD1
CASSQDNGRGRNYGYTF
TGCGCCAGCAGCCAAGATAATGGCAGGGGGCGGAACTATGGCTACACCTTC
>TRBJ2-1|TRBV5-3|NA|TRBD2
CARSAGRAKHSGGAEYEQFF
TGTGCCAGAAGCGCCGGTCGCGCAAAACATAGCGGGGGGGCCGAATATGAGCAGTTCTTC
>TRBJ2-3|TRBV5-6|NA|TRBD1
CASSLRGGGTDTQYF
TGTGCCAGCAGCTTGAGAGGGGGCGGCACAGATACGCAGTATTTT
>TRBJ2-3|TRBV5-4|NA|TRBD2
CASRLGTSGGSTDTQYF
TGTGCCAGCAGATTGGGGACTAGCGGGGGTAGCACAGATACGCAGTATTTT
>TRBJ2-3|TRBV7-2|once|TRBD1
CASSLNRGRTDTQYF
TGTGCCAGCAGCCTAAACAGGGGGCGGACAGATACGCAGTATTTT
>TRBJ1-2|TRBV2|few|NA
CASSVDNYGYTF
TGTGCCAGCAGTGTTGATAACTATGGCTACACCTTC
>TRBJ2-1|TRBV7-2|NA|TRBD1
CASSLGQGVLGNEQFF
TGTGCCAGCAGCTTGGGACAGGGGGTCTTGGGCAATGAGCAGTTCTTC
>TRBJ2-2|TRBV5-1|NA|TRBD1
CASRPGQGHGELFF
TGCGCCAGCAGGCCGGGACAGGGGCACGGGGAGCTGTTTTTT
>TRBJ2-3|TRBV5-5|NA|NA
CASSFQGLDTQYF
TGTGCCAGCAGCTTCCAGGGGTTAGATACGCAGTATTTT
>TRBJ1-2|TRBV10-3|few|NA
CAISEVVGYTF
TGTGCCATCAGTGAGGTGGTTGGCTACACCTTC
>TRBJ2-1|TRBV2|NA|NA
CASSEEDEQFF
TGTGCCAGCAGTGAGGAGGATGAGCAGTTCTTC
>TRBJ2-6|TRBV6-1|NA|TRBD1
CASKDRTPGANVLTF
TGTGCCAGCAAGGACAGGACACCTGGGGCCAACGTCCTGACTTTC
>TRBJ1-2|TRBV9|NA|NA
CASSVVESSGYTF
TGTGCCAGCAGCGTAGTGGAGTCGTCTGGCTACACCTTC
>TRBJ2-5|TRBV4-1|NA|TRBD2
CASSQDGLGLGGGETQYF
TGCGCCAGCAGCCAAGATGGATTAGGGTTGGGCGGGGGGGAGACCCAGTACTTC
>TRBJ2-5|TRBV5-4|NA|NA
CASSLEAGAETQYF
TGTGCCAGCAGCTTGGAGGCGGGGGCGGAGACCCAGTACTTC
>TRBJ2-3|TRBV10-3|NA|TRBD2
CAISEGGLAGDTQYF
TGTGCCATCAGTGAAGGGGGACTAGCGGGAGATACGCAGTATTTT
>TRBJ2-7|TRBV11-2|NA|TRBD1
CASSPNGDRGLHEQYF
TGTGCCAGCAGCCCCAACGGGGACAGGGGTTTGCACGAGCAGTACTTC
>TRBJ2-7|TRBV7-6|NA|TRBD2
CASSFRVVSSGGSSSYEQYF
TGTGCCAGCAGCTTCAGGGTTGTGAGTAGCGGGGGGTCAAGCTCCTACGAGCAGTACTTC
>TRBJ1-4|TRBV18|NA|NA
CASSYQSNEKLFF
TGTGCCAGCTCTTACCAGAGTAATGAAAAACTGTTTTTT
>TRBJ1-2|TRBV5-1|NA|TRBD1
CASSLQGGGYGYTF
TGCGCCAGCAGCTTACAGGGGGGAGGTTATGGCTACACCTTC
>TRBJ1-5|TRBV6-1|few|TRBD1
CASSRDREQPQHF
TGTGCCAGCAGTAGGGACAGGGAGCAGCCCCAGCATTTT
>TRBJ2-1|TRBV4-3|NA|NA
CASSQVGGGAFF
NA
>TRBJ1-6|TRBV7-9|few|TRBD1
CASSSGGQWSPLHF
TGTGCCAGCAGCTCAGGGGGCCAATGGTCACCCCTCCACTTT